The source of this TCR beta chain is a study of T cells in Graves' hyperthyroidism and ophthalmopathy. Amplified TCR beta CDR3 regions derived from RNA transcripts. Primed by the HTBI set, a first-round RT-PCR was run on the TCR CDR3. TCRdb passed the multiplex PCR reads through MiXCR, listing each CDR3 protein once. This table has around 540,000 distinct CDR3 sequences, just over 45% appearing once. Investigators excluded patients with uncontrolled infection, other autoimmune disease, pregnancy or lactation. This clonotype turned up a few times. What it binds is unknown. General study findings and limits: Blood samples included most of the expanded thyroid clonotypes exceeding 0.001.

V was trimmed by 3 bases and J by 2 bases, leaving 11 bases between them. This CDR3 has 15 amino acids. The specimen was peripheral blood or thyroid tissue (not recorded which). This chain joins TRBV12-3 or TRBV12-4 and TRBJ1-3; no firm D call. The sequence came from a woman younger than 35 with Graves' hyperthyroidism. The CDR3 DNA sequence: TGTGCCAGCAGTTTGTATACGCTTACTGGAAACACCATATATTTT. Encoded protein: CASSLYTLTGNTIYF.